The rows below give T cell receptor beta chains drawn from one sample of a study of chemoradiotherapy in HPV16-positive cancers. Only in-frame clones appear in the TCRdb table, and some are missing; sequencing was by immunoSEQ multiplex PCR. The sample carries over a thousand clones, roughly 89% recorded once. The sequencing here drew on tumor tissue, taken from a patient who underwent chemoradiotherapy. Receptor source: a human donor with HPV-associated anogenital cancer. CDR3s include the opening cysteine and the closing phenylalanine or tryptophan. Fields, in order: clone size, J gene, D gene, V gene, CDR3 DNA, CDR3 protein. The D gene is left open where the match is weak. Clone size is given for some rows only: seen once, a few or many times, or a class if the clone is expanded.

abundance: .
j_gene: TRBJ2-4
d_gene: TRBD1
v_gene: TRBV28
CDR3nt: TGTGCCAGCAGTTTAGGAGGGACAGGGAGAAACATTCAGTACTTC
CDR3aa: CASSLGGTGRNIQYF

abundance: .
j_gene: TRBJ1-1
d_gene: .
v_gene: TRBV5-1
CDR3nt: TGCGCCAGCAGCTTTGGTTCCTACGCGAACACTGAAGCTTTCTTT
CDR3aa: CASSFGSYANTEAFF

abundance: .
j_gene: TRBJ1-2
d_gene: .
v_gene: TRBV4-1
CDR3nt: TGCGCCAGCAGCCAAGATCGATGGCAGGGCGTTAACTATGGCTACACCTTC
CDR3aa: CASSQDRWQGVNYGYTF

abundance: .
j_gene: TRBJ2-1
d_gene: TRBD2
v_gene: TRBV7-9
CDR3nt: TGTGCCAGCAGCCCGCCCCTGGTCCTCCCCGGGAGGGAGCAGTTCTTC
CDR3aa: CASSPPLVLPGREQFF

abundance: once
j_gene: TRBJ2-1
d_gene: .
v_gene: TRBV19
CDR3nt: TGTGCCAGTAGTATAGATTTGTCCTACAATGAGCAGTTCTTC
CDR3aa: CASSIDLSYNEQFF

abundance: .
j_gene: TRBJ1-1
d_gene: .
v_gene: TRBV5-1
CDR3nt: TGCGCCAGCAGCTCCTCCCAGAGGATGAACACTGAAGCTTTCTTT
CDR3aa: CASSSSQRMNTEAFF

abundance: .
j_gene: TRBJ2-2
d_gene: .
v_gene: TRBV9
CDR3nt: TGTGCCAGCAGCGTCCGGGGAACCGGGGAGCTGTTTTTT
CDR3aa: CASSVRGTGELFF

abundance: .
j_gene: TRBJ2-1
d_gene: .
v_gene: TRBV2
CDR3nt: TGTGCCAGCAGTGTGGGACGGACCTACAATGAGCAGTTCTTC
CDR3aa: CASSVGRTYNEQFF

abundance: .
j_gene: TRBJ2-7
d_gene: TRBD2
v_gene: TRBV7-2
CDR3nt: TGTGCCAGCAGCCTATGGACTAGCGGGGTCTCCTACGAGCAGTACTTC
CDR3aa: CASSLWTSGVSYEQYF

abundance: .
j_gene: TRBJ2-7
d_gene: TRBD2
v_gene: TRBV30
CDR3nt: TGTGCCTGGAGCAAGGGCGGGAGCTCCTACGAGCAGTACTTC
CDR3aa: CAWSKGGSSYEQYF

abundance: .
j_gene: TRBJ2-7
d_gene: TRBD1
v_gene: TRBV4-1
CDR3nt: TGCGCCAGCAGCCAAGGTACCGGGACAGGGAACGAGCAGTACTTC
CDR3aa: CASSQGTGTGNEQYF

abundance: once
j_gene: TRBJ2-7
d_gene: .
v_gene: TRBV11-2
CDR3nt: TGTGCCAGCAGTTTGGACGGTCCAAACGAGCAGTACTTC
CDR3aa: CASSLDGPNEQYF

abundance: once
j_gene: TRBJ1-6
d_gene: .
v_gene: TRBV18
CDR3nt: TGTGCCAGCTCACCTGCCGGGACTAATAATTCACCCCTCCACTTT
CDR3aa: CASSPAGTNNSPLHF

abundance: few
j_gene: TRBJ2-1
d_gene: TRBD2
v_gene: TRBV7-2
CDR3nt: TGTGCCAGCAGCTCTAGCGGGGGGGCTTACAATGAGCAGTTCTTC
CDR3aa: CASSSSGGAYNEQFF

abundance: few
j_gene: TRBJ2-5
d_gene: .
v_gene: TRBV7-3
CDR3nt: TGTGCCAGCAGCCCAACTGGCTGGGGGGAAGGGACCCAGTACTTC
CDR3aa: CASSPTGWGEGTQYF

abundance: .
j_gene: TRBJ2-5
d_gene: .
v_gene: TRBV19
CDR3nt: TGTGCCAGTAGTATTAATCTTCCGGGGTTACAAGAGACCCAGTACTTC
CDR3aa: CASSINLPGLQETQYF

abundance: .
j_gene: TRBJ2-2
d_gene: TRBD1
v_gene: TRBV7-3
CDR3nt: TGTGCCAGCAGCTTAATTAGGACAGGGGACGGCGGGGAGCTGTTTTTT
CDR3aa: CASSLIRTGDGGELFF

abundance: .
j_gene: TRBJ2-5
d_gene: .
v_gene: TRBV7-2
CDR3nt: TGTGCCAGCAGCTTAGGGGGTATGAAGAACCCAGTGGAGACCCAGTACTTC
CDR3aa: CASSLGGMKNPVETQYF

abundance: .
j_gene: TRBJ2-3
d_gene: TRBD2
v_gene: TRBV11-3
CDR3nt: TGTGCCAGCAGCACTGGGACTAGCGGGGGGGCGTATGATACGCAGTATTTT
CDR3aa: CASSTGTSGGAYDTQYF

abundance: .
j_gene: TRBJ2-7
d_gene: TRBD1
v_gene: TRBV19
CDR3nt: TGTGCCAGTACCCCGACAGGGGGCATCTACGAGCAGTACTTC
CDR3aa: CASTPTGGIYEQYF

abundance: .
j_gene: TRBJ1-2
d_gene: .
v_gene: TRBV5-1
CDR3nt: TGCGCCAGCAGCTTGGAAGGAGGGGCGCAGGGCTACACCTTC
CDR3aa: CASSLEGGAQGYTF

abundance: .
j_gene: TRBJ1-2
d_gene: .
v_gene: TRBV5-1
CDR3nt: TGCGCCAGCAGCTTGGCTCAGGGTAGTCCCCTTGGCTACACCTTC
CDR3aa: CASSLAQGSPLGYTF

abundance: .
j_gene: TRBJ1-4
d_gene: .
v_gene: TRBV9
CDR3nt: TGTGCCAGCAGCCAGGGGACCGTTACTAATGAAAAACTGTTTTTT
CDR3aa: CASSQGTVTNEKLFF

abundance: .
j_gene: TRBJ2-3
d_gene: .
v_gene: TRBV12-5
CDR3nt: TGTGCTAGTGGTAACAGCCTTAGCACAGATACGCAGTATTTT
CDR3aa: CASGNSLSTDTQYF

abundance: .
j_gene: TRBJ2-2
d_gene: .
v_gene: TRBV11-2
CDR3nt: TGTGCCAGCAGCTTAGCGGCAGGGGGGACCGGGGAGCTGTTTTTT
CDR3aa: CASSLAAGGTGELFF

abundance: .
j_gene: TRBJ2-2
d_gene: TRBD1
v_gene: TRBV19
CDR3nt: TGTGCCACCTCTCCGGAGACAGGGTTGTCCGGGGAGCTGTTTTTT
CDR3aa: CATSPETGLSGELFF

abundance: few
j_gene: TRBJ1-4
d_gene: TRBD1
v_gene: TRBV5-6
CDR3nt: TGTGCCAGCAGCTCCGTGGGACAGGGGGCAGCTAATGAAAAACTGTTTTTT
CDR3aa: CASSSVGQGAANEKLFF

abundance: .
j_gene: TRBJ2-1
d_gene: .
v_gene: TRBV6-5
CDR3nt: TGTGCCAGCAGTCTCCGGGACCTGCAGTTCTTC
CDR3aa: CASSLRDLQFF

abundance: once
j_gene: TRBJ1-2
d_gene: .
v_gene: TRBV18
CDR3nt: TGTGCCAGCTCCCCCGAGGGGAAAGGTGGCTACACCTTC
CDR3aa: CASSPEGKGGYTF

abundance: .
j_gene: TRBJ2-1
d_gene: .
v_gene: TRBV5-6
CDR3nt: TGTGCCAGCAGCTTGTCATACTTGGAGACCTACAATGAGCAGTTCTTC
CDR3aa: CASSLSYLETYNEQFF

abundance: .
j_gene: TRBJ2-2
d_gene: .
v_gene: TRBV6-5
CDR3nt: TGTGCCAGCAGTTATACCAGGGTGAACACCGGGGAGCTGTTTTTT
CDR3aa: CASSYTRVNTGELFF